This TCR beta chain was documented in a study of blood T cell repertoires in COVID-19. Overall study context: Acute and convalescent COVID-19 samples came from the United States, Italy and Spain.

Germline lookup yields CDR1 MNHEY and CDR2 SMNVEV (reference sequence). This CDR3 spans 15 amino acids. V was clipped by 3 bases and J by 0 bases; unmatched bases: 2. Enrolled during active infection, Seattle patients were then followed longitudinally. Generated by immunoSEQ multiplex PCR, the TCRdb table keeps only in-frame clones and is missing some. Of about 300,000 clones detected, over 85% appear once; the ten largest clones hold 1.8%. J is TRBJ2-1 and V is TRBV27, with 7 bases aligning to TRBD2. Sequences were obtained from peripheral blood. This TCR derives from a woman aged 25 to 39 with COVID-19, enrolled during active disease. This CDR3 is CASSFRDYSYNEQFF. The CDR3 region has the DNA TGTGCCAGCAGTTTCCGGGACTACTCCTACAATGAGCAGTTCTTC.